A selection of T cell receptor beta chains follows, all from one sample in a study of blood T cell repertoires in COVID-19. Produced via immunoSEQ multiplex PCR; TCRdb's table is partial and in-frame only. The table has about 95,000 clones, over 75% seen once; the top ten hold 15% to 20%. Source material: peripheral blood. The source of these receptors is a human donor in a cohort sampled during active COVID-19. Each CDR3 is given with its conserved first and last residue. A D gene is named only where the DNA matches it firmly. Size tells how often a clone was seen (once, few, many) or the class of an expanded clone, and some rows leave it out.

v_call: TRBV4-2
d_call: -
j_call: TRBJ1-6
clone_size: few
cdr3_nt: TGTGCCAGCAGCGCCCGGGACACCTCTAATTCACCCCTCCACTTT
cdr3_aa: CASSARDTSNSPLHF

v_call: TRBV7-3
d_call: -
j_call: TRBJ1-1
clone_size: -
cdr3_nt: TGTGCCAGCAGCTTAATACGACAGCAGAACACTGAAGCTTTCTTT
cdr3_aa: CASSLIRQQNTEAFF

v_call: TRBV6-5
d_call: -
j_call: TRBJ1-1
clone_size: -
cdr3_nt: TGTGCCAGCACTACGGGACTGACGAACACTGAAGCTTTCTTT
cdr3_aa: CASTTGLTNTEAFF

v_call: TRBV5-1
d_call: -
j_call: TRBJ1-6
clone_size: -
cdr3_nt: TGCGCCAGCAGCTTAGGCAGCGATAATTCACCCCTCCACTTT
cdr3_aa: CASSLGSDNSPLHF

v_call: TRBV7-2
d_call: -
j_call: TRBJ2-1
clone_size: -
cdr3_nt: TGTGCCAGCTACCGCCGGGGGATGTACAATGAGCAGTTCTTC
cdr3_aa: CASYRRGMYNEQFF

v_call: TRBV6-2/TRBV6-3
d_call: TRBD1
j_call: TRBJ1-5
clone_size: -
cdr3_nt: TGTGCCAGCAGTTACTTCACAGGGGGCTATCAGCCCCAGCATTTT
cdr3_aa: CASSYFTGGYQPQHF

v_call: TRBV5-5
d_call: -
j_call: TRBJ1-4
clone_size: -
cdr3_nt: TGTGCCAGCAGCTTGGAAGGGGCAGGAACTAATGAAAAACTGTTTTTT
cdr3_aa: CASSLEGAGTNEKLFF

v_call: TRBV7-2
d_call: -
j_call: TRBJ1-1
clone_size: -
cdr3_nt: TGTGCCAGTAAAAGGGGGGGGACGAGGACTGAAGCTTTCTTT
cdr3_aa: CASKRGGTRTEAFF

v_call: TRBV10-2
d_call: TRBD2
j_call: TRBJ2-1
clone_size: -
cdr3_nt: TGCGCCAGCAGTCCGCTAGCGGGAAACTACAATGAGCAGTTCTTC
cdr3_aa: CASSPLAGNYNEQFF

v_call: TRBV13
d_call: TRBD1
j_call: TRBJ2-7
clone_size: once
cdr3_nt: TGTGCCAGCAGGGACAGGGGAAACTCAAGCTCCTACGAGCAGTACTTC
cdr3_aa: CASRDRGNSSSYEQYF

v_call: TRBV28
d_call: TRBD2
j_call: TRBJ2-2
clone_size: -
cdr3_nt: TGTGCCAGCAACGGGGGGGCGGACACCGGGGAGCTGTTTTTT
cdr3_aa: CASNGGADTGELFF

v_call: TRBV7-3
d_call: TRBD2
j_call: TRBJ2-1
clone_size: -
cdr3_nt: TGTGCCAGCAGCGCCCTCCCGACTAGCGGGGGTTCTGACAATGAGCAGTTCTTC
cdr3_aa: CASSALPTSGGSDNEQFF

v_call: TRBV5-1
d_call: -
j_call: TRBJ1-6
clone_size: -
cdr3_nt: TGCGCCAGCAGCTTGGCCAGCGGTCGTCAGAGTTCACCCCTCCACTTT
cdr3_aa: CASSLASGRQSSPLHF

v_call: TRBV21-1
d_call: -
j_call: TRBJ1-1
clone_size: -
cdr3_nt: TGTGCCAGCAACTACAAAGCCCCGCAGAACACTGAAGCTTTCTTT
cdr3_aa: CASNYKAPQNTEAFF

v_call: TRBV7-2
d_call: -
j_call: TRBJ1-6
clone_size: -
cdr3_nt: TGTGCCAGCAGCTTAGGCCAGGGGCATTCACCCCTCCACTTT
cdr3_aa: CASSLGQGHSPLHF

v_call: TRBV7-9
d_call: -
j_call: TRBJ1-6
clone_size: -
cdr3_nt: TGTGCCAGCAGCTTAGACTTCGGGATTTTCCCCCTCCACTTT
cdr3_aa: CASSLDFGIFPLHF

v_call: TRBV9
d_call: -
j_call: TRBJ1-1
clone_size: -
cdr3_nt: TGTGCCAGCAGCTCCCAAGGAGGGGATCGCACTGAAGCTTTCTTT
cdr3_aa: CASSSQGGDRTEAFF

v_call: TRBV5-1
d_call: TRBD1
j_call: TRBJ2-2
clone_size: -
cdr3_nt: TGCGCCAGCAGCAGGGGGGACCGGGACAGGGGACCTACCGGGGAGCTGTTTTTT
cdr3_aa: CASSRGDRDRGPTGELFF